A selection of T cell receptor beta chains follows, all from one sample in a study of T cell repertoires in cytomegalovirus infection. MiXCR, applied by TCRdb to the reads, yields one record per CDR3 protein. The table records approximately 140,000 distinct CDR3 sequences, under 8% of them present only once. The source material was PBMCs. These receptors all stem from a human donor in good health (CMV status not recorded). Some clones in this sample may be carry-over from other donors' samples. The CDR3 runs from the conserved cysteine through the conserved F or W. Each record gives: D gene, J gene, clone size, V gene, CDR3 DNA, CDR3 protein. A D gene is named only where the DNA matches it firmly. Rows may omit the clone size; those that give it use once, few, many or a size class.

>.|TRBJ2-7|many|TRBV7-2
TGTGCCAGCAGCCCTAGGTGGGGGACTTCCTACGAGCAGTACTTC
CASSPRWGTSYEQYF
>TRBD2|TRBJ2-3|many|TRBV7-2
TGTGCCAGCAGCTACCGGGACTACAAAGATACGCAGTATTTT
CASSYRDYKDTQYF
>TRBD2|TRBJ2-3|.|TRBV2
TGTGCCAGCACCCCAGGACTAGCGGGGGCCCTGGATACGCAGTATTTT
CASTPGLAGALDTQYF
>.|TRBJ1-5|many|TRBV7-2
TGTGCCAGCAATTTAGGGGGGACTCAGCCCCAGCATTTT
CASNLGGTQPQHF
>.|TRBJ1-1|many|TRBV28
TGTGCCAGCAGTCCTCGAACCCGGAACACTGAAGCTTTCTTT
CASSPRTRNTEAFF
>.|TRBJ1-2|many|TRBV7-2
TGTGCCAGCACCCTGGACAGAAGCTATGGCTACACCTTC
CASTLDRSYGYTF
>TRBD2|TRBJ2-3|many|TRBV6-2/TRBV6-3
TGTGCCAGCACCCGACTAGCGGGGGGCCTTCAGTATTTT
CASTRLAGGLQYF
>.|TRBJ2-7|many|TRBV6-2/TRBV6-3
TGTGCCAGCAGTTACGTGGACTACGAGCAGTACTTC
CASSYVDYEQYF
>.|TRBJ2-1|.|TRBV29-1
TGCAGCGTAGCTCAGGAGGGTCGTTTAAAGTTCTTC
CSVAQEGRLKFF
>TRBD1|TRBJ1-2|.|TRBV28
TGTGCCAGCAGTTTGTCTCTACAGGGGGCGTTCGGCTACACCTTC
CASSLSLQGAFGYTF
>TRBD2|TRBJ2-2|many|TRBV28
TGTGCCAGCAGTTTCGCGCGGGGGGGCCTGGGTGTCAACACCGGGGAGCTGTTTTTT
CASSFARGGLGVNTGELFF
>.|TRBJ2-2|many|TRBV2
TGTGCCAGCATAGGACTAACCACCGGGGAGCTGTTTTTT
CASIGLTTGELFF
>TRBD2|TRBJ2-1|many|TRBV18
TGTGCCAGCTCACCACAGGCTGGGACTAGGGTGTCCGATGAGCAGTTCTTC
CASSPQAGTRVSDEQFF
>TRBD1|TRBJ1-2|once|TRBV20-1
TGCAGCCGACAGGGCCAGGAGGATGGCTACACCTTC
CSRQGQEDGYTF
>.|TRBJ2-7|many|TRBV28
TGTGCCAGCAGTACAAGCGGTGAGCAGTACTTC
CASSTSGEQYF
>TRBD1|TRBJ1-6|many|TRBV19
TGTGCCAGTGCTTCCGGGACAGTAAATTCACCCCTCCACTTT
CASASGTVNSPLHF
>.|TRBJ1-2|few|TRBV29-1
TGCAGCGTTGTAGTAGGGGTCGTGGGCTATGGCTACACCTTC
CSVVVGVVGYGYTF